This paragraph covers one T cell receptor (beta chain) sequence. The data belong to a study of T cell responses to AZD1222 COVID-19 vaccine. Profiled with immunoSEQ multiplex PCR; TCRdb holds only in-frame clones, not every one. The sample records about 120,000 clones, roughly 91% being singletons. Looked up from germline, CDR1 is MNHEY and CDR2 is SMNVEV (reference sequence). CDR3 length: 14 residues. The trim removed 2 bases at V and 3 bases at J, leaving 4 bases unmatched. The material was peripheral blood, obtained on day 0 of MenACWY control vaccination. This TCR came from an adult in good health. This rearrangement joins TRBV27 to TRBJ2-7, with 7 bases aligning to TRBD2. Written as DNA, the CDR3 is TGTGCCAGCAGTTTAAGCGGGACCCACTACGAGCAGTACTTC. Protein product: CASSLSGTHYEQYF.